This paragraph covers one T cell receptor beta chain sequence. The data were obtained in a study of CD8+ T cells in alopecia areata. Study as a whole: Affected scalp percentage determined the severity score of treated patients.

Germline CDR1 is SGHNT and CDR2 is YYREEE (reference sequence). The J segment lost 2 bases and the V segment lost 2 bases, leaving 4 bases of the junction unmatched. The length of the CDR3 is 15 residues. Treatment here: oral pan-JAK inhibitor, 5-10 mg twice daily. Both peripheral blood and punch biopsies of lesional scalp skin were obtained from patients who had alopecia areata. Extraction of RNA preceded its reverse transcription into cDNA, which served as the sequencing template. Libraries were prepared by immunoSEQ multiplex PCR; TCRdb keeps only in-frame clonotypes and omits some of them. Of about 87,000 clones listed, about 71% are singletons.

The source is a human donor with alopecia areata. J is TRBJ2-3 and V is TRBV5-4, with 8 bases lining up with TRBD1. Here the sequenced sample was CD8+ T cells sorted from blood, taken around week 44, from a patient treated with tofacitinib. The CDR3 DNA is TGTGCCAGCAGCTTCAGGGGGCGCCCCACAGATACGCAGTATTTT. Translating gives CASSFRGRPTDTQYF.